The clone carrying this T cell receptor beta chain has a single count. Its target is unknown. CD45RO+ cells went into CD8 memory alongside CCR7-negative CD45RA+ TemRA cells. The data are from a study of shared clonotypes between healthy human individuals. Study-level findings and limits: How much donors shared clonotypes was expected to be affected by sequencing depth. Of the naive CD4 clonotypes, about 5.4% were shared across several donors.

Assay: immunoSEQ multiplex PCR; the TCRdb copy retains only in-frame clones and omits some. Here the sample spans approximately 320,000 clones, 87% being singletons. The TCR comes from a man younger than 35 in good health. Material for sequencing was memory CD8+ T cells sorted from blood. Specified subset: CD45RO+ cells pooled with CCR7-negative TemRA cells.

In DNA, the CDR3 is TGTGCCAGCAGGGAGGGGGCCTGGATCTACGAGCAGTACTTC. Its translation: CASREGAWIYEQYF. V gene TRBV7-2 combines with J gene TRBJ2-7; D possibly corresponds to TRBD1 (7 bases). The ends were cut back, 6 bases at V and 3 bases at J, with 15 bases in the middle. The CDR3 has 14 amino acids. Looked up from germline, CDR1 is SGHTA and CDR2 is FQGNSA.